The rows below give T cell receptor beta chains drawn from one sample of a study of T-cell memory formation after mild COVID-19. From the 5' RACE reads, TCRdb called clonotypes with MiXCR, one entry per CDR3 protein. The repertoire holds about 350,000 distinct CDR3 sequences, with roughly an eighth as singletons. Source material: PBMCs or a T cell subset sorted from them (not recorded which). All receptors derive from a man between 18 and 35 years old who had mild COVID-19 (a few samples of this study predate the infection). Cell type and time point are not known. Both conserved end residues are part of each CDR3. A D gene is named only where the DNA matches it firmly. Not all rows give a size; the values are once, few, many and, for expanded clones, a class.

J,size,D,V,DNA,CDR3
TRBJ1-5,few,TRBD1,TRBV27,TGTGCCAGCAGCGCCGGGACAGAGATTCAGCCCCAGCATTTT,CASSAGTEIQPQHF
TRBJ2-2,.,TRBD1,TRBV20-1,TGCAGTGCTACCGGGACAGAAGTTTCTCCGAACACCGGGGAGCTGTTTTTT,CSATGTEVSPNTGELFF
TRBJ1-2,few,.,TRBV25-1,TGTGCCAGCAGTGACTTCCCAGGTAGTAACTATGGCTACACCTTC,CASSDFPGSNYGYTF
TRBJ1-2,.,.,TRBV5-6,TGTGCCAGCAGCCCTCGACAGAGGCATGGCTACACCTTC,CASSPRQRHGYTF
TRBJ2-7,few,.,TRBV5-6,TGTGCCAGCAGCTTGGAGGTTCCCGTGGAGCAGTACTTC,CASSLEVPVEQYF
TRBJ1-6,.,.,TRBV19,TGTGCCAGTAGAGCCTCGGGACCGAGAGGAGTTAATTCACCCCTCCACTTT,CASRASGPRGVNSPLHF
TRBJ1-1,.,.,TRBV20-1,TGCAGTGCTAGCAGACAGGCCAACACTGAAGCTTTCTTT,CSASRQANTEAFF
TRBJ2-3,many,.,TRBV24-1,TGTGCCACCAGTGTAACAGGACACACAGATACGCAGTATTTT,CATSVTGHTDTQYF
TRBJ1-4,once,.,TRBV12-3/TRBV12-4,TGTGCCAGCCCGGATGAAAAACTGTTTTTT,CASPDEKLFF
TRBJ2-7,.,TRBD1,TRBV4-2,TGTGCCAGCAGCCAAGAAGGGGGGACAGGAACCTACGAGCAGTACTTC,CASSQEGGTGTYEQYF
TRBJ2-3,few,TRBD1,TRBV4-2,TGTGCCAGCAGCCGGGACAGGGGCCGATATACGCAGTATTTT,CASSRDRGRYTQYF
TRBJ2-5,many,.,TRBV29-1,TGCAGCGTGTGGAGGGCTAGCCAAGAGACCCAGTACTTC,CSVWRASQETQYF
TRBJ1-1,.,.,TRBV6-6,TGTGCCAGCAGTTACTCGACCTTAGACACTGAAGCTTTCTTT,CASSYSTLDTEAFF
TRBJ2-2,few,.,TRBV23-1,TGCGCCAGCCAATCGGGGGTTGGCACCGGGGAGCTGTTTTTT,CASQSGVGTGELFF
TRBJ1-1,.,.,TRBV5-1,TGCGCCAGCAGCTTGAGGGGTCGGGGGAGTGGATGGAACACTGAAGCTTTCTTT,CASSLRGRGSGWNTEAFF
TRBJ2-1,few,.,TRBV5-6,TGTGCCAGCAGCTTGGCCTGGACTGAAGAGCAGTTCTTC,CASSLAWTEEQFF
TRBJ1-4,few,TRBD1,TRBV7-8,TGTGCCAGCAGCAGGACACAGGGGGGAACTAATGAAAAACTGTTTTTT,CASSRTQGGTNEKLFF
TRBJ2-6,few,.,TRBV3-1,TGTGCCAGCACGAGTTCTGGGGCCAACGTCCTGACTTTC,CASTSSGANVLTF
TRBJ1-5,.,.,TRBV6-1,TGTGCCAGCAGGGTTACCGTTGATCAGCCCCAGCATTTT,CASRVTVDQPQHF
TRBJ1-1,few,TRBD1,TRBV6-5,TGTGCCAGCAGTTCCCACAGGGGGCTGGGTGAAGCTTTCTTT,CASSSHRGLGEAFF
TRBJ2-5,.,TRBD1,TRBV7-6,TGTGCCAGCAGCTTACGACCAGGGGGCGCGGGGGAGACCCAGTACTTC,CASSLRPGGAGETQYF
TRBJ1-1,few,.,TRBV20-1,TGCAGTGCTAGCCCCCGCACGATGAACACTGAAGCTTTCTTT,CSASPRTMNTEAFF
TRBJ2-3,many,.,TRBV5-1,TGCGCCAGCAGTGAACAAGGCACAGATACGCAGTATTTT,CASSEQGTDTQYF
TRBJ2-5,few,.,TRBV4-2,TGTGCCAGCAGCCAAGATCGCATAGAGACCCAGTACTTC,CASSQDRIETQYF
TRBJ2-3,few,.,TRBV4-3,TGCGCCAGCAGCCAAGTCGGCTTTAGCACAGATACGCAGTATTTT,CASSQVGFSTDTQYF
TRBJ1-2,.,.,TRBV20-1,TGCAGTGCTAGGTGGGAGGTCGGTGGCTACACCTTC,CSARWEVGGYTF
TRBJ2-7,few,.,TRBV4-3,TGCGCCAGCAGCCAAGATATAGGGGGTTCTTCCTACGAGCAGTACTTC,CASSQDIGGSSYEQYF
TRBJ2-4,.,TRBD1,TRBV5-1,TGCGCCAGCAGCACCCACAGGGGAGACATTCAGTACTTC,CASSTHRGDIQYF
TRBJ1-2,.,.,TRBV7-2,TGTGCCAGCAGTTTGGGGGACGGATATGGCTACACCTTC,CASSLGDGYGYTF
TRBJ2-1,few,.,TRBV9,TGTGCCAGCAGCGCCCGACTAGGGGGCAATGAGCAGTTCTTC,CASSARLGGNEQFF
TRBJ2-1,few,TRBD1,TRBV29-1,TGCAGCGTTGAACCCCCCTGGACAGGTGAGCAGTTCTTC,CSVEPPWTGEQFF
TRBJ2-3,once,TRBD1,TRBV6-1,TGTGCCAGCACCTGGACAGGGAGAAAGGATACGCAGTATTTT,CASTWTGRKDTQYF
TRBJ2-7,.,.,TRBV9,TGTGCCAGCAGCGTAGGCGGGAACGGGGAGCAGTACTTC,CASSVGGNGEQYF
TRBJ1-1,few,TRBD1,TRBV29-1,TGCAGCGTTGTACCAGGGGGCACTGAAGCTTTCTTT,CSVVPGGTEAFF
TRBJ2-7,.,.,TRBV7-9,TGTGCCAGCAGACCAGAAGATCGGTACGAGCAGTACTTC,CASRPEDRYEQYF
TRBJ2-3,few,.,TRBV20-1,TGCAGTGCTAGAGGGACAACATTAACGCAGTATTTT,CSARGTTLTQYF
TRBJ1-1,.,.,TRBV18,TGTGCCAGCTCACCAACAAGGGGGACTATAGAGAACACTGAAGCTTTCTTT,CASSPTRGTIENTEAFF
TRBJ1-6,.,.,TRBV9,TGTGCCAGCAGTTTGTGGGCAGGAGATTCACCCCTCCACTTT,CASSLWAGDSPLHF
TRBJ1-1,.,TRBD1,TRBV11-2,TGTGCCAGCAGCTTAGTCCCCAGGGGGCAAGCTTTCTTT,CASSLVPRGQAFF
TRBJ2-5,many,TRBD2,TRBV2,TGTGCCAGCAGTGAACTCCGACTAGCGGAAGAGACCCAGTACTTC,CASSELRLAEETQYF
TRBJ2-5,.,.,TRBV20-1,TGCAGTGCTAGAAGCCCGGAGACCCAGTACTTC,CSARSPETQYF
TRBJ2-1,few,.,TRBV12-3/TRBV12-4,TGTGCCAGCAGTTTAGGTAGCGGGCAGTTCTTC,CASSLGSGQFF
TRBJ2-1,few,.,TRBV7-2,TGTGCCAGCAGTCGAGTCTACAATGAGCAGTTCTTC,CASSRVYNEQFF
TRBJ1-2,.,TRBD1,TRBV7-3,TGTGCCAGCAGCTTAGGGGACAGGGGCTACACCTTC,CASSLGDRGYTF
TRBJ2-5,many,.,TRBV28,TGTGCCAGCAGTTTATGGCAGGGGAGGGGGACCCAGTACTTC,CASSLWQGRGTQYF
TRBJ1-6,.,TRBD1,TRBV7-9,TGTGCCAGCAGCTCCCAGACAGGGGTCAATTCACCCCTCCACTTT,CASSSQTGVNSPLHF
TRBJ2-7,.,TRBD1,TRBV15,TGTGCCACCAGCCGAACCCGACAGGGCGACTCCTACGAGCAGTACTTC,CATSRTRQGDSYEQYF
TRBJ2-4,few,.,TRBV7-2,TGTGCCAGCAGCTTAGTACAGGGAGGCGACATTCAGTACTTC,CASSLVQGGDIQYF
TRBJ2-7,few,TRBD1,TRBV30,TGTGCCTGGAGGGAAACAGGGGGCATCCCCTACGAGCAGTACTTC,CAWRETGGIPYEQYF
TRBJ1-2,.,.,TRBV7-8,TGTGCCAGCAGCATATACCGTTGGGGAATTAACTATGGCTACACCTTC,CASSIYRWGINYGYTF
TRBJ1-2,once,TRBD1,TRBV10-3,TGTGCCACCAGTGAGTCCGGGACAGGGTACTATGGCTACACCTTC,CATSESGTGYYGYTF
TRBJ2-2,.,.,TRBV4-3,TGCGCCAGCAGCCAAGATAATACAGGGACTACCGGGGAGCTGTTTTTT,CASSQDNTGTTGELFF
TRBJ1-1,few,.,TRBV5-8,TGTGCCAGCAGCTTGGAGCCCGGGAACACTGAAGCTTTCTTT,CASSLEPGNTEAFF